This T cell receptor (beta chain) was sequenced for a study of CXCR3-negative and CXCR3-positive naive CD8 T cells. Study-wide results and caveats: TRB CDR3 hydrophobicity was greater in CXCR3-positive naive cells than in CXCR3-negative naive cells.

CDR3 length: 16 amino acids. Germline-derived CDR1 and CDR2 are SEHNR and FQNEAQ (reference sequence). A remark on this clonotype: Its antigen remains unknown.

cDNA libraries for TRB were generated by 5' RACE incorporating UMI labels. After re-calling the 5' RACE reads, TCRdb lists one entry per CDR3 protein, DNA absent. Its table lists 110,000 or so distinct CDR3 sequences. The sequence derives from a human donor in good health. Some clones in this sample may be carry-over from other donors' samples. This chain links TRBV7-9 with TRBJ2-1; TCRdb's D gene call, TRBD2, goes unchecked for lack of DNA. The sequenced sample consisted of naive CXCR3+ CD8+ T cells from blood. Subset here: CD45RO-CCR7+CD27+CD95- naive CD8+ T cells expressing CXCR3 (TNR3+). The CDR3 region is CASSPSGGDSYNEQFF. The full variable domain, rest sourced from reference TRBV7-9 and TRBJ2-1, is DTGVSQNPRHKITKRGQNVTFRCDPISEHNRLYWYRQTLGQGPEFLTYFQNEAQLEKSRLLSDRFSAERPKGSFSTLEIQRTEQGDSAMYLCASSPSGGDSYNEQFFGPGTRLTVL.